Below, 28 T cell receptor beta chains from the same sample are listed, as sequenced in a study of monozygotic twins with inflammatory bowel disease. TCRdb reprocessed the 5' RACE reads and stores each CDR3 protein as one record, lacking DNA. This sample contains approximately 330,000 distinct CDR3 sequences. Sequencing input: blood. These receptor sequences come from a human donor with ulcerative colitis or Crohn's disease, or a healthy co-twin of an affected twin (not recorded which).

V usage is TRBV7-2 and J usage is TRBJ2-7; lacking DNA, the TRBD1 call made by TCRdb goes unchecked. The CDR3 runs 16 residues. The germline gives CDR1 SGHTA, CDR2 FQGNSA. This CDR3 reads CASRTTEHTALYEQYF.

This CDR3 reads CASSSNHRGSTEAFF. The chain combines TRBV6-5 with TRBJ1-1; TCRdb's D call, TRBD1, is unchecked because there is no DNA. CDR1 and CDR2 (germline): MNHEY, SVGAGI. The CDR3 runs to 15 residues.

The chain couples TRBV5-1 to TRBJ2-3. Germline V gene data show CDR1 as SGHRS and CDR2 as YFSETQ. This CDR3 spans 14 amino acids. This CDR3 is CASSLGMVSDTQYF. The entire variable domain, with the rest obtained from reference TRBV5-1 and TRBJ2-3, is as follows: KAGVTQTPRYLIKTRGQQVTLSCSPISGHRSVSWYQQTPGQGLQFLFEYFSETQRNKGNFPGRFSGRQFSNSRSEMNVSTLELGDSALYLCASSLGMVSDTQYFGPGTRLTVL.

The chain's CDR3 is CASSPLLRTLEDEQFF. The chain employs TRBV7-3 and TRBJ2-1; with no DNA, the TCRdb D assignment of TRBD2 cannot be verified. The germline gives CDR1 SGHTA, CDR2 FQGTGA. The CDR3 loop spans 16 amino acids.

CDR3 amino acids: CASSVSRGRSPLHF. This chain links TRBV28 with TRBJ1-6; TCRdb's assignment of TRBD1 cannot be checked, as there is no DNA. This CDR3 is built from 14 residues. From germline, CDR1 is MDHEN and CDR2 SYDVKM.

The rearrangement uses TRBV25-1 and TRBJ1-6; TCRdb designates TRBD1, a call that cannot be tested without DNA. Germline lookup yields CDR1 MGHDK and CDR2 SYGVNS. The CDR3 is 16 amino acids. The CDR3 protein is CASSDQLDRENSPLHF.

J is TRBJ1-2 and V is TRBV4-3; TCRdb outputs TRBD1, but without DNA this stays unchecked. Germline V CDR1 and CDR2: LGHNA, YSLEER. CDR3 size: 15 residues. CDR3 sequence: CASSQERGRGIGYTF.

The chain is built from TRBV20-1 and TRBJ1-1; TCRdb indicates TRBD1, and absent DNA this call remains unverified. The length of the CDR3 is 14 residues. Germline-derived CDR1 and CDR2 are DFQATT and SNEGSKA (reference sequence). CDR3 residues: CSAREGGANTEAFF.

This chain joins TRBV29-1 and TRBJ2-3. The CDR3 sequence is 13 residues long. Looked up from germline, CDR1 is SQVTM and CDR2 is ANQGSEA. CDR3 loop: CSVASLSTDTQYF.

CDR3: CASSFSPSAQETQYF. V and J are TRBV5-1 and TRBJ2-5; the D call of TRBD2 rests on TCRdb alone, since no DNA is present to check it. The CDR3 consists of 15 residues. The V gene's germline CDR1 is SGHRS and CDR2 YFSETQ.

The chain links TRBV3-1 to TRBJ2-3. CDR3 size: 15 residues. The V gene's germline CDR1 is LGHDT and CDR2 YNNKEL (reference sequence). The chain's CDR3 is CASSQRLTSTDTQYF.

The chain's CDR3 is CASSLTVLSTDTQYF. This chain joins TRBV7-8 and TRBJ2-3. The CDR3 has 15 residues. The germline V gene encodes CDR1 SGHVS and CDR2 FQNEAQ.

This sequence joins TRBV24-1 and TRBJ2-2; lacking DNA, the TRBD1 call made by TCRdb goes unchecked. CDR1 and CDR2 from the germline V gene are KGHDR and SFDVKD. The CDR3 covers 14 residues. This CDR3 reads CASRDRGHTGELFF.

V is TRBV7-9 and J is TRBJ2-3; the D call from TCRdb, TRBD1, cannot be confirmed without DNA. The CDR3 consists of 15 residues. Germline-derived CDR1 and CDR2 are SEHNR and FQNEAQ (reference sequence). The CDR3 sequence is CASSLELAGPDTQYF. Filled out from reference TRBV7-9 and TRBJ2-3, the complete variable domain reads DTGVSQNPRHKITKRGQNVTFRCDPISEHNRLYWYRQTLGQGPEFLTYFQNEAQLEKSRLLSDRFSAERPKGSFSTLEIQRTEQGDSAMYLCASSLELAGPDTQYFGPGTRLTVL.

V and J are TRBV4-1 and TRBJ1-2. Germline CDR1 and CDR2: MGHRA and YSYEKL. There are 15 residues in the CDR3. Here the CDR3 reads CASSQHRENFYGYTF.

This chain joins TRBV20-1 and TRBJ1-1; TCRdb's D call of TRBD1 is untestable without DNA. Germline V gene sequence: CDR1 DFQATT, CDR2 SNEGSKA (reference sequence). This CDR3 spans 14 amino acids. CDR3 loop: CSALQGAANTEAFF.

The gene calls are TRBV11-1 and TRBJ2-7; TCRdb returns TRBD1, unconfirmable since there is no DNA. The CDR3 length is 17 residues. In germline, CDR1 is SGHAT, CDR2 FQDESV (reference sequence). This CDR3 reads CASSSPGWDRGLSEQYF.

This chain links TRBV12-3 or TRBV12-4 with TRBJ2-3; TCRdb outputs TRBD2, but without DNA this stays unchecked. The CDR3 has 17 amino acids. The CDR3 loop reads CASSRRTSGANTDTQYF.

V gene TRBV29-1 combines with J gene TRBJ2-2; lacking DNA, the TRBD2 call made by TCRdb goes unchecked. This CDR3 comprises 15 residues. The germline V gene has CDR1 SQVTM and CDR2 ANQGSEA. CDR3 region: CSVVAPGEDTGELFF.

V usage is TRBV5-6 and J usage is TRBJ1-1; lacking DNA, the TRBD1 call made by TCRdb goes unchecked. CDR1 is SGHDT and CDR2 is YYEEEE in the germline V gene. The CDR3 has 17 amino acids. The CDR3 spells CASSLYIGGRGNTEAFF.

The chain uses TRBV19 and TRBJ2-7; TCRdb names TRBD1, which stays unverified in the absence of DNA. The germline V gene encodes CDR1 LNHDA and CDR2 SQIVND (reference sequence). The CDR3 runs 15 residues. The CDR3 reads CASSIMQGAFYEQYF.

The chain couples TRBV19 to TRBJ1-1. The CDR3 is 14 residues long. From germline, CDR1 is LNHDA and CDR2 SQIVND (reference sequence). The CDR3 region is CASSYIVGNAEAFF.

This chain uses TRBV9 with TRBJ2-1; the TCRdb call, TRBD2, lacks DNA for checking. The CDR3 is 15 amino acids. CDR1 is SGDLS, CDR2 YYNGEE, per germline. The CDR3 reads CASSPIGGGDHEQFF.

CDR3 sequence reads: CASSLGVGLAGQNTQYF. The V gene is TRBV7-2, the J gene TRBJ2-3; TCRdb's D call of TRBD2 is untestable without DNA. Germline loops: CDR1 SGHTA, CDR2 FQGNSA. This CDR3 has 17 amino acids. The full variable domain, completed using reference TRBV7-2 and TRBJ2-3, is GAGVSQSPSNKVTEKGKDVELRCDPISGHTALYWYRQSLGQGLEFLIYFQGNSAPDKSGLPSDRFSAERTGGSVSTLTIQRTQQEDSAVYLCASSLGVGLAGQNTQYFGPGTRLTVL.

The rearrangement uses TRBV11-2 and TRBJ1-5. Germline lookup yields CDR1 SGHAT and CDR2 FQNNGV. The CDR3 length is 13 residues. CDR3 protein: CASSLYRDQPQHF.

The chain carries TRBV5-1 and TRBJ1-3. Germline CDR1 reads SGHRS; CDR2 reads YFSETQ. The CDR3 spans 16 residues. CDR3 in amino acids: CASSLDSGTSGNTIYF.

The CDR3 region is CASTRVSPINQPQHF. The chain carries TRBV28 and TRBJ1-5. This CDR3 region has 15 residues. Germline CDR1 is MDHEN and CDR2 is SYDVKM.

The CDR3 here is CASRSTGGYGNQPQHF. The chain uses TRBV28 and TRBJ1-5; TCRdb's D call of TRBD1 is untestable without DNA. CDR1 MDHEN and CDR2 SYDVKM come from the germline V gene. The CDR3 has 16 amino acids.